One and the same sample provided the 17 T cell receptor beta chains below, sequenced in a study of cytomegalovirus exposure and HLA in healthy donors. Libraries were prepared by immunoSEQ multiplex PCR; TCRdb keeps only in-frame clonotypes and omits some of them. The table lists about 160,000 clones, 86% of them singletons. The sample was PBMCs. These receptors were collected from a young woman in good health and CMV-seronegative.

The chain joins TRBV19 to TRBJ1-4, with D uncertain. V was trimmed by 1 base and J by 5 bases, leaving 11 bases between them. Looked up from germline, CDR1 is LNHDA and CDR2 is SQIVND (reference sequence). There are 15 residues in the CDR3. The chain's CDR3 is CASSIGSSPNEKLFF. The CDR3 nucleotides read TGTGCCAGTAGTATAGGGTCCAGTCCGAATGAAAAACTGTTTTTT. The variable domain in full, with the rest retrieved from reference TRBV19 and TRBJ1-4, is DGGITQSPKYLFRKEGQNVTLSCEQNLNHDAMYWYRQDPGQGLRLIYYSQIVNDFQKGDIAEGYSVSREKKESFPLTVTSAQKNPTAFYLCASSIGSSPNEKLFFGSGTQLSVL.

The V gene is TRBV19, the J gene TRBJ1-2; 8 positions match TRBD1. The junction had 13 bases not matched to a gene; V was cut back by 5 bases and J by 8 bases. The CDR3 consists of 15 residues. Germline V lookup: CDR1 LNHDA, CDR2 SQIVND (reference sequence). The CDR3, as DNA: TGTGCCAGTAGTTCCCACGGGACAGGATCTCTGGGCTACACCTTC. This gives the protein CASSSHGTGSLGYTF.

CDR3 in amino acids: CASSANRNTEAFF. CDR3 nucleotides: TGTGCCAGCAGTGCCAACAGAAACACTGAAGCTTTCTTT. This chain uses TRBV6-4 with TRBJ1-1; D is ambiguous. The V end lost 4 bases, the J end lost 2 bases, and 8 bases lay between the germline ends. The CDR3 extends over 13 amino acids. Germline V gives CDR1 MRHNA, CDR2 SNTAGT.

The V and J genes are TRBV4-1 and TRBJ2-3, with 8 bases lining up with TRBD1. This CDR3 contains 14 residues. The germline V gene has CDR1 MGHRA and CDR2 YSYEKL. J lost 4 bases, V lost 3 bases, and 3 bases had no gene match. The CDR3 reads CASSHDRGADTQYF. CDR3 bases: TGCGCCAGCAGCCATGACAGGGGTGCAGATACGCAGTATTTT.

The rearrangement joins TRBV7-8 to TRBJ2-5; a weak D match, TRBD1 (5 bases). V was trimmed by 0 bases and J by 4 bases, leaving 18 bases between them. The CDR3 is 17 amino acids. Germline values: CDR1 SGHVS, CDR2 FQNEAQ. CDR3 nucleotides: TGTGCCAGCAGCTTAGCGAGAAGGGGCAGTTATGGAGAGACCCAGTACTTC. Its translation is CASSLARRGSYGETQYF.

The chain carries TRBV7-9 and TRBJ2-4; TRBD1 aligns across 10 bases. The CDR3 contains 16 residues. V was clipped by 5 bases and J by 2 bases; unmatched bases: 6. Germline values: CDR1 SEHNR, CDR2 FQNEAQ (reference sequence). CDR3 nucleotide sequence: TGTGCCAGCAGCCCCGGGACAGGGGAAACCAAAAACATTCAGTACTTC. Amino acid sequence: CASSPGTGETKNIQYF.

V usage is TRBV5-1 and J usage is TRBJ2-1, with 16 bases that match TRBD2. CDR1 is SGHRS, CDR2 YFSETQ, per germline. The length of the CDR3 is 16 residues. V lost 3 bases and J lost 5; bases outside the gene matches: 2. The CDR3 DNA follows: TGCGCCAGCAGCTCGGGACTAGCGGGGGGGCACAATGAGCAGTTCTTC. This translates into CASSSGLAGGHNEQFF.

CDR3 sequence reads: CASSQSGQGAPGANVLTF. CDR3 DNA: TGCGCCAGCAGCCAATCAGGACAGGGGGCACCAGGGGCCAACGTCCTGACTTTC. This chain joins TRBV4-1 and TRBJ2-6; 11 nucleotides line up with TRBD1. J lost 4 bases, V lost 2 bases, and 7 bases had no gene match. The length of the CDR3 is 18 residues. From germline, CDR1 is MGHRA and CDR2 YSYEKL.

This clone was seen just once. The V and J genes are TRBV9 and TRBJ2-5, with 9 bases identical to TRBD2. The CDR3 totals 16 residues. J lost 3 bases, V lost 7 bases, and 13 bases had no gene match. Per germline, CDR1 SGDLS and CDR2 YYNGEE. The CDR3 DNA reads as TGTGCCAGCTCTCCTGGGGGTAGCGGGGGTAAAGAGACCCAGTACTTC. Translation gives CASSPGGSGGKETQYF.

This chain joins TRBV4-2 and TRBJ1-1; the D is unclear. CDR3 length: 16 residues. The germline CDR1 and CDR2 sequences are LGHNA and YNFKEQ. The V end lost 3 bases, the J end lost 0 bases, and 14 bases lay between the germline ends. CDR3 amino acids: CASSQGPSDMNTEAFF. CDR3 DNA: TGTGCCAGCAGCCAGGGCCCAAGTGACATGAACACTGAAGCTTTCTTT.

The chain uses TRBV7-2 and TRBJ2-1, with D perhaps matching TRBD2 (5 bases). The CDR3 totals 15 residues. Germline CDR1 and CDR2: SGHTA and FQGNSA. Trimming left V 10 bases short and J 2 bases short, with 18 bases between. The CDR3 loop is CATHRRSGTYNEQFF. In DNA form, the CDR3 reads TGTGCCACCCACCGCCGGTCCGGGACCTACAATGAGCAGTTCTTC.

CDR3 amino acids: CAWSVSNEQFF. The DNA of the CDR3 is TGTGCCTGGAGTGTATCTAATGAGCAGTTCTTC. This chain uses TRBV30 with TRBJ2-1; D not resolved. V was clipped by 0 bases and J by 7 bases, with 4 bases between them. The germline CDR1 and CDR2 sequences are GTSNPN and SVGIG (reference sequence). The CDR3 runs to 11 residues. Variable domain in full (rest from reference TRBV30 and TRBJ2-1): SQTIHQWPATLVQPVGSPLSLECTVEGTSNPNLYWYRQAAGRGLQLLFYSVGIGQISSEVPQNLSASRPQDRQFILSSKKLLLSDSGFYLCAWSVSNEQFFGPGTRLTVL.

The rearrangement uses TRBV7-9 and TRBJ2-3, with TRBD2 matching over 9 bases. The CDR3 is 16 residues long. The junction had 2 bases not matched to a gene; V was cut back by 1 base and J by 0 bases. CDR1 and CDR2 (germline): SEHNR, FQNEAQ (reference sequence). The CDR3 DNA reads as TGTGCCAGCAGCTTAGGAACTAGCGGGAGCACAGATACGCAGTATTTT. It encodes CASSLGTSGSTDTQYF.

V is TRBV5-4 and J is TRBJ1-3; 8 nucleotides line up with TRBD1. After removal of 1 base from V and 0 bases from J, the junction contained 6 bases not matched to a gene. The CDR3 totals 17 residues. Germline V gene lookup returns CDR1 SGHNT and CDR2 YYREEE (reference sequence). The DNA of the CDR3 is TGTGCCAGCAGCTTGTTCGGACAGGGCTTCTCTGGAAACACCATATATTTT. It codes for CASSLFGQGFSGNTIYF.

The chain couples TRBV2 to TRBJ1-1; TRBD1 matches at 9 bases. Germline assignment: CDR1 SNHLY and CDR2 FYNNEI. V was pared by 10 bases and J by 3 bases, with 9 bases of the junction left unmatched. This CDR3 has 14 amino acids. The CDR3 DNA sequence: TGTGCCATCTTAATGACAGGGGGTGACACTGAAGCTTTCTTT. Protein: CAILMTGGDTEAFF.

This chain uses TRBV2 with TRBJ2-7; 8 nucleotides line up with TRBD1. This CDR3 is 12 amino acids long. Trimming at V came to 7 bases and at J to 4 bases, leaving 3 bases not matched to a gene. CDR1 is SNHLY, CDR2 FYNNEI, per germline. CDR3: CASKGDRYEQYF. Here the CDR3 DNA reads TGTGCCAGCAAAGGGGACAGGTACGAGCAGTACTTC.

CDR3 sequence reads: CASSLTDTYEQYF. For the CDR3, the DNA is TGTGCCAGCAGCTTGACCGACACCTACGAGCAGTACTTC. The chain joins TRBV5-6 to TRBJ2-7; D is unclear. This CDR3 is 13 amino acids long. Germline CDR1 reads SGHDT; CDR2 reads YYEEEE. Trimming took 1 base from V and 2 from J, leaving 7 bases between them. Based on the CDR3 plus reference TRBV5-6 and TRBJ2-7, the full variable domain is DAGVTQSPTHLIKTRGQQVTLRCSPKSGHDTVSWYQQALGQGPQFIFQYYEEEERQRGNFPDRFSGHQFPNYSSELNVNALLLGDSALYLCASSLTDTYEQYFGPGTRLTVT.